The source of this T cell receptor beta chain is a study of breast tumors, draining lymph nodes, adjacent tissues listed by TCRdb under 2016. Regarding the study in general: Breast cancer patients provided tumor, adjacent nontumor tissue and axillary lymph nodes, and the study compared the TCR beta repertoires across these three sources. The study was designed to assess the relationships and possible T-cell exchange between tumor, surrounding tissue and draining lymph node repertoires in human breast cancer. Overall study results and their limits: Tumor and nontumor tissue repertoires were significantly more similar in luminal-like than in basal-like breast cancer. The conclusion that tumor T cells originate in lymph nodes was framed as consistent with a hypothesis rather than directly demonstrated. A scenario in which most tumor T cells derive from the lymph node and then expand within tumor tissue was judged to be consistent with the data. Tumor T-cell repertoires showed less diversity than lymph node repertoires and more diversity than nontumor tissue repertoires, and tumor T-cell repertoires showed preferential V and J gene usage.

The data were produced on an Illumina HiSeq 2000. TCR beta chain libraries were generated through multiplex PCR amplification. The amplified TCR beta chain products were analyzed by high-throughput sequencing. Clones were called with MiXCR by TCRdb after fastp trimmed the public reads at Q25, and only in-frame beta chains were retained. Merged by CDR3 protein, the rows form single entries marked with the most common genes and DNA. Present in this sample are about 180,000 distinct CDR3 sequences, 33% of which were seen just once. About 4% of the sample rests with the top ten. Compared with germline, V lacks 3 bases and J lacks 3 bases; bases without a gene match: 3. CDR1 and CDR2, per the germline V gene, are SGHRS and YFSETQ. The CDR3, cysteine through phenylalanine, is 14 amino acids long. Only the CDR3 part of the read is kept: 42 bases, read in frame from the first base. This clonotype was counted many times. Its cognate antigen has yet to be identified. Nothing much larger sits one base from this clone, and base qualities are not available.

The lymph node samples were taken from the axillary draining lymph nodes of breast cancer patients. The chain was built from TRBV5-1 and TRBJ2-7; 10 bases in the junction line up with TRBD1. What was sequenced was axillary lymph node tissue. The TCR sequence derives from a female donor with breast cancer. Some clones in this sample may be carry-over from other donors' samples. The DNA reads as follows: TGCGCCAGCAGCTGGGGGACAGGGGTCTACGAGCAGTACTTC. This codes for CASSWGTGVYEQYF.